This T cell receptor (beta chain) originates from a study of blood T cell repertoires in COVID-19 (TCRdb year 2020). Background on the whole study: The collaborator samples originated in the United States, Italy and Spain and spanned the acute and convalescent phases of COVID-19. The material from the prospective study consisted of cDNA or gDNA derived from T cells, B-cell-depleted T cells, or PBMCs. The dataset comprised deeply sampled blood TCRbeta repertoires from subjects exposed to, actively infected with, or recovered from COVID-19. The repertoires were released in a freely available public database intended as a resource for research on the immune response to SARS-CoV-2. Samples were obtained from the ongoing ImmuneRACE study (first 160 participants) and from some 1,300 subjects provided by 6 global collaborators. Sample metadata almost always included a de-identified subject ID, COVID-19 status, age in years and sex. Where available, HLA class I and class II types were obtained from metadata supplied by the sample provider rather than from assay-based typing.

CDR1 and CDR2 (MGHRA, YSYEKL) derive from the germline V gene. Germline trimming amounts to 2 bases on V and 8 bases on J, with 4 as the count of junction bases outside the gene matches. The CDR3, cysteine through phenylalanine, is 15 amino acids long. The entry retains the CDR3 DNA only, 45 bases that are in frame from base 1. Each collaborating institution followed its own protocols to collect whole blood in K2EDTA tubes. For TCRbeta analysis, collaborators shipped samples as frozen whole blood, isolated PBMCs, or DNA extracted from either of those sample types. TCRbeta CDR3 regions were amplified from genomic DNA using the immunoSEQ Assay, a bias-controlled multiplex PCR. In the authors' own workflow: Within the assay, amplification of reference gene primers was used to estimate how many nucleated cells each sample contained. To quantify the absolute abundance of each unique TCRbeta CDR3 rearrangement, sequence reads were collapsed and filtered. For each sample, productive Simpson clonality was calculated by taking the square root of Simpson's diversity index across productive rearrangements. The immuneACCESS repertoire file appears here via TCRdb, limited to in-frame rearrangements. These files lack a portion of the clones; in checked studies, under half of the deficit traces to unresolved V genes, and the cause of the others is not known. For V, J and clone size, that table is used; D and trimming come from the DNA. The table for this sample lists more than 95,000 clones; roughly 90% of them were counted only once. The ten most abundant clones make up over 7% of the sample.

Details on this clone: Its antigen has not been determined. There are no base qualities to consult, and no much larger clone falls within one base.

The paper as a whole reports these results and caveats: The quantity of clinical and demographic metadata differed by source and by participant and was supplied without curation.

The specimen was peripheral blood. The chain links TRBV4-1 with TRBJ2-2; the central 11 bases match TRBD2. This receptor was identified in a human donor in a cohort sampled during active COVID-19. The DNA is as follows: TGCGCCAGCAGCCAAATACTAGCGGGAGTTGGGGAGCTGTTTTTT. Translated, it reads CASSQILAGVGELFF.